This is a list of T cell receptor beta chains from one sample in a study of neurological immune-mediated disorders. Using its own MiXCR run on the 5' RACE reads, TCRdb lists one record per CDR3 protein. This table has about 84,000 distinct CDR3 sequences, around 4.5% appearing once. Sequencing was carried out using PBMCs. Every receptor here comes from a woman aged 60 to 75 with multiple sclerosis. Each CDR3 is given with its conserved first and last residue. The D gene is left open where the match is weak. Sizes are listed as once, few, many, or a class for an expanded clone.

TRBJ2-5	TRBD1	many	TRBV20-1	CSAREGDRAETQYF	TGCAGTGCTAGAGAAGGGGACAGGGCAGAGACCCAGTACTTC
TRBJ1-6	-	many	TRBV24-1	CATSGGQYNSPLHF	TGTGCCACCAGTGGCGGACAGTATAATTCACCCCTCCACTTT
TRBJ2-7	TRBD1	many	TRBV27	CASRREAAPGQGSYEQYF	TGTGCCAGCAGGAGGGAGGCCGCCCCGGGACAGGGAAGCTACGAGCAGTACTTC
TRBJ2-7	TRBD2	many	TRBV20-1	CSAKISGTRSEQYF	TGCAGTGCTAAGATTTCCGGGACTAGATCCGAGCAGTACTTC
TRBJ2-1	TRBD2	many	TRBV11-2	CASSLGTSGGVFF	TGTGCCAGCAGCTTAGGTACTAGCGGGGGGGTATTCTTC
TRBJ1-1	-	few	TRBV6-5	CASSYSGRDGTEAFF	TGTGCCAGCAGTTACTCCGGCAGGGATGGCACTGAAGCTTTCTTT
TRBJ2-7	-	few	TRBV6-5	CASSYGFLETYEQYF	TGTGCCAGCAGTTACGGATTCCTCGAAACCTACGAGCAGTACTTC
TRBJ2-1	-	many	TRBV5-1	CASSTDSTYNEQFF	TGCGCCAGCAGCACCGACAGCACCTACAATGAGCAGTTCTTC
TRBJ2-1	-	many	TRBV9	CASSVGGAYNEQFF	TGTGCCAGCAGCGTAGGGGGGGCCTACAATGAGCAGTTCTTC
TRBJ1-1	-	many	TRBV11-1	CASSPTRGFGSTEAFF	TGTGCCAGCAGCCCAACTAGGGGGTTTGGTTCCACTGAAGCTTTCTTT
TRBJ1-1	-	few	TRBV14	CASSQDQGEYTEAFF	TGTGCCAGCAGCCAAGATCAGGGTGAATACACTGAAGCTTTCTTT
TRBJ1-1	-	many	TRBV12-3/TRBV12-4	CASSLFGGHSGTEAFF	TGTGCCAGCAGTTTATTCGGAGGACACTCGGGCACTGAAGCTTTCTTT
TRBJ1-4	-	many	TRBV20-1	CSAGPQGTNEKLFF	TGCAGTGCTGGGCCACAGGGTACTAATGAAAAACTGTTTTTT